Each of the 6 T cell receptor beta chains below was sequenced from the same sample in a study of technical replicates of blood from a few donors. Profiling relied on immunoSEQ multiplex PCR, and the TCRdb table lists in-frame clones only, not all of them. The sample has 60,000 to 75,000 clones, roughly 89% seen once. The sample was PBMCs. These receptors were obtained from a human donor in good health. Some clones in this sample may be carry-over from other donors' samples.

This chain joins TRBV30 and TRBJ1-6, with D perhaps TRBD1 (6 bases). CDR3 length equals 12 residues. Trimming left V 7 bases short and J 6 bases short, with 10 bases between. Germline-derived CDR1 and CDR2 are GTSNPN and SVGIG (reference sequence). In DNA form, the CDR3 reads TGTGCCTCTGACAGGTCTAATTCACCCCTCCACTTT. It translates to CASDRSNSPLHF.

The rearrangement joins TRBV21-1 to TRBJ2-7; the DNA was not compared with TRBD2, the D call given in the table. TRBV21-1 has pseudogene status. This CDR3 comprises 13 residues. CDR3 amino acids: CASSIPPRYEQYF. CDR3 nucleotide sequence: TGTGCCAGCAGCATCCCTCCTCGCTACGAGCAGTACTTC.

The genes are TRBV6-1 and TRBJ1-5; TRBD1 agrees at 7 bases. J lost 3 bases, V lost 3 bases, and 8 bases had no gene match. The germline V gene has CDR1 MNHNS and CDR2 SASEGT. The CDR3 has 16 amino acids. CDR3 region: CASSDWGRGDNQPQHF. The CDR3, as DNA: TGTGCCAGCAGTGATTGGGGCAGGGGGGACAATCAGCCCCAGCATTTT.

The gene calls are TRBV27 and TRBJ1-4; 8 bases are shared with TRBD1. Germline CDR1 reads MNHEY; CDR2 reads SMNVEV (reference sequence). V lost 4 bases and J lost 8; bases outside the gene matches: 12. The CDR3 is 16 residues long. The CDR3 loop reads CASSSHPDRVTEKLFF. CDR3 nucleotide sequence: TGTGCCAGCAGTTCGCACCCGGACAGGGTGACGGAAAAACTGTTTTTT.

This clone was detected once. The chain employs TRBV19 and TRBJ1-2, with 7 bases identical to TRBD1. The CDR3 is 15 amino acids. V lost 6 bases to trimming and J lost 0 bases; unmatched junction nucleotides: 7. CDR1 LNHDA and CDR2 SQIVND come from the germline V gene (reference sequence). The CDR3 DNA sequence: TGTGCCAGTAGAGGTACAGGGGCTACTAACTATGGCTACACCTTC. Its protein is CASRGTGATNYGYTF.

The chain couples TRBV7-7 to TRBJ2-2; no definite D call. CDR3 size: 12 residues. CDR1 is SSHAT, CDR2 FNYEAQ, per germline (reference sequence). V was trimmed by 5 bases and J by 6 bases, leaving 7 bases between them. CDR3 loop: CASSPLSGELFF. The CDR3 bases are TGTGCCAGCAGCCCCCTCTCCGGGGAGCTGTTTTTT.